The clone carrying this TCR beta chain has just a few counts. Its antigen is undetermined. The TCR beta cDNA libraries carried unique molecular identifiers. TCRdb ran MiXCR on the PCR reads and lists one entry per CDR3 protein. The sample holds more than 500,000 distinct CDR3 sequences, 34% seen once. This sample was included in a study of post-analysis software for immune sequencing data. Germline V gives CDR1 MNHNY, CDR2 SVGAGI (reference sequence). The CDR3 consists of 12 residues. The V end lost 4 bases, the J end lost 6 bases, and 9 bases lay between the germline ends. The study's findings and limits: Patients used several TRBV segments, including TRBV5-6, TRBV5-1 and TRBV20-1, more often than controls.

The clonotype originates from a girl under 18 with multiple sclerosis. Input material: blood. This chain connects TRBV6-6 to TRBJ1-2, with D possibly matching TRBD1 (5 bases). The DNA for the CDR3 is TGTGCCAGCAGTTTGACAGTAAATGGCTACACCTTC. Translating it yields CASSLTVNGYTF.